The 26 T cell receptor beta chains listed next were all sequenced from one sample in a study of blood T cell repertoires in COVID-19. Clones were read by immunoSEQ multiplex PCR, and TCRdb kept only the in-frame ones, dropping some. The sample comprises around 140,000 clones, around four fifths of which are singletons, and around 4.8% rests with the top ten. Input material: peripheral blood. The origin of the receptors is a human donor in a cohort sampled during active COVID-19.

V gene TRBV29-1 combines with J gene TRBJ1-2; D is unresolved. Germline V gene lookup returns CDR1 SQVTM and CDR2 ANQGSEA. The CDR3 contains 11 residues. The germline V and J ends were trimmed by 0 bases and 8 bases, with 7 bases remaining between them. The CDR3 bases are TGCAGCGTTGAAGATCGGAGCGGCTACACCTTC. Protein product: CSVEDRSGYTF.

This sequence joins TRBV28 and TRBJ1-4; TRBD1 matches 7 bases. With 5 bases clipped from V and 0 bases from J, the junction kept 3 bases outside the gene matches. The germline gives CDR1 MDHEN, CDR2 SYDVKM. This CDR3 has 15 amino acids. The CDR3 sequence: CASSPGQATNEKLFF. The CDR3 bases are TGTGCCAGCAGTCCAGGACAGGCAACTAATGAAAAACTGTTTTTT.

The chain uses TRBV6-5 and TRBJ1-3; the D is unclear. The V end lost 1 base, the J end lost 4 bases, and 8 bases lay between the germline ends. The CDR3 spans 14 residues. The germline V gene has CDR1 MNHEY and CDR2 SVGAGI. The CDR3 loop reads CASSYLAGGNTIYF. CDR3 sequence (DNA): TGTGCCAGCAGTTACTTGGCAGGAGGAAACACCATATATTTT.

The rearrangement uses TRBV2 and TRBJ2-1, with TRBD2 matching over 11 bases. The CDR3 loop spans 15 amino acids. V lost 3 bases and J lost 6; bases outside the gene matches: 4. Germline CDR1 reads SNHLY; CDR2 reads FYNNEI. CDR3 DNA: TGTGCCAGCAGTGACCCGACTAGCGGGACCAATGAGCAGTTCTTC. This encodes CASSDPTSGTNEQFF.

V usage is TRBV3-1 (or the pseudogene TRBV3-2) and J usage is TRBJ2-4, with TRBD1 as a possible D gene (6 bases). V lost 4 bases to trimming and J lost 0 bases, with 13 bases between them. The CDR3 runs 16 residues. Germline V gene data show CDR1 as LGHDT and CDR2 as YNNKEL (reference sequence). The CDR3 DNA follows: TGTGCCAGCAGCCGCGACAACAGGGTAGCCAAAAACATTCAGTACTTC. Translated: CASSRDNRVAKNIQYF.

The chain is built from TRBV9 and TRBJ2-2; D ambiguous. The CDR3 contains 15 residues. From germline, CDR1 is SGDLS and CDR2 YYNGEE. V dropped 4 bases and J dropped 4 bases, with 14 bases sitting between them. Here the CDR3 DNA reads TGTGCCAGCAGCTCTTTTAGTGAGGTCACCGGGGAGCTGTTTTTT. Encoded protein: CASSSFSEVTGELFF.

The chain employs TRBV5-1 and TRBJ1-2; TRBD1 matches at 9 bases. V dropped 2 bases and J dropped 7; count of bases not matched to a gene: 6. Germline CDR1 reads SGHRS; CDR2 reads YFSETQ. The CDR3 loop spans 14 amino acids. CDR3 DNA sequence: TGCGCCAGCAGCTTTGAACAGGGGGCTTTTGGCTACACCTTC. Amino acids: CASSFEQGAFGYTF.

The rearrangement uses TRBV19 and TRBJ1-2; no definite D call. CDR3 length: 13 residues. From germline, CDR1 is LNHDA and CDR2 SQIVND (reference sequence). With 7 bases removed from V and 6 bases from J, the gap between germline ends came to 15 bases. CDR3 nucleotides: TGTGCCAGTATGCGGTCGACTCGGAATGGCTACACCTTC. Translated: CASMRSTRNGYTF. The variable domain in full, with the rest retrieved from reference TRBV19 and TRBJ1-2, is DGGITQSPKYLFRKEGQNVTLSCEQNLNHDAMYWYRQDPGQGLRLIYYSQIVNDFQKGDIAEGYSVSREKKESFPLTVTSAQKNPTAFYLCASMRSTRNGYTFGSGTRLTVV.

This chain connects TRBV29-1 to TRBJ2-7; 12 bases agree with TRBD2. V lost 6 bases and J lost 4; bases outside the gene matches: 7. The CDR3 sequence is 14 residues long. The germline V gene has CDR1 SQVTM and CDR2 ANQGSEA. The CDR3 reads CSVATSGGRYEQYF. For the CDR3, the DNA is TGCAGCGTCGCGACTAGCGGGGGCCGGTACGAGCAGTACTTC.

The rearrangement links TRBV5-1 to TRBJ2-1; 9 bases align to TRBD2. This CDR3 comprises 19 residues. The V gene end was trimmed by 0 bases and the J gene end by 1 base; junction bases not matched to a gene: 11. Germline V gives CDR1 SGHRS, CDR2 YFSETQ. CDR3 sequence: CASSLERREGRGSYNEQFF. CDR3 coding DNA: TGCGCCAGCAGCTTGGAACGGCGGGAGGGCCGGGGATCCTACAATGAGCAGTTCTTC.

This rearrangement joins TRBV6-5 to TRBJ1-5; perhaps TRBD1 as D (6 bases). The CDR3 sequence is 14 residues long. CDR1 and CDR2 from the germline V gene are MNHEY and SVGAGI. V was trimmed by 5 bases and J by 1 base, leaving 9 bases between them. The CDR3 sequence: CASSQTGSNQPQHF. CDR3 coding DNA: TGTGCCAGCAGTCAGACAGGAAGCAATCAGCCCCAGCATTTT.

V gene TRBV13 combines with J gene TRBJ1-6, with 7 bases matching TRBD1. V gave up 5 bases and J gave up 8 bases; unmatched junction bases: 12. Germline-derived CDR1 and CDR2 are PRHDT and FYEKMQ (reference sequence). This CDR3 has 16 residues. CDR3 residues: CASSPPGGGEDSPLHF. Here the CDR3 DNA reads TGTGCCAGCAGCCCCCCCGGAGGGGGCGAAGATTCACCCCTCCACTTT.

This clone was observed once. V is TRBV2 and J is TRBJ1-1; a weak D match, TRBD1 (5 bases). This CDR3 spans 14 amino acids. Germline V lookup: CDR1 SNHLY, CDR2 FYNNEI. The V end was cut by 4 bases, the J end by 4 bases, with 13 bases between. Here the CDR3 reads CASSGGTGATEAFF. CDR3 nucleotides: TGTGCCAGCAGTGGGGGGACTGGGGCCACTGAAGCTTTCTTT.

V is TRBV7-3 and J is TRBJ1-1; 10 bases align to TRBD1. Germline V gene sequence: CDR1 SGHTA, CDR2 FQGTGA. The CDR3 length is 14 residues. V gave up 5 bases and J gave up 6 bases; unmatched junction bases: 6. In nucleotides, the CDR3 is TGTGCCAGCAGCGCGGGGACAGGGGTGTCTGAAGCTTTCTTT. Protein: CASSAGTGVSEAFF. Using reference TRBV7-3 and TRBJ1-1 for the parts outside the CDR3, the full variable domain is GAGVSQTPSNKVTEKGKYVELRCDPISGHTALYWYRQSLGQGPEFLIYFQGTGAADDSGLPNDRFFAVRPEGSVSTLKIQRTERGDSAVYLCASSAGTGVSEAFFGQGTRLTVV.

With respect to this clone: The sample contains more than one DNA sequence encoding this CDR3. The rearrangement joins TRBV9 to TRBJ2-2; D remains ambiguous. This CDR3 comprises 15 residues. Between the trimmed V and J ends, which lost 0 bases and 0 bases, there was a span of 6 bases. Germline V gene sequence: CDR1 SGDLS, CDR2 YYNGEE. Written as DNA, the CDR3 is TGTGCCAGCAGCGTAGGCGGAGCGAACACCGGGGAGCTGTTTTTT. It yields the protein CASSVGGANTGELFF.

This sequence joins TRBV4-2 and TRBJ2-1; 9 nucleotides align to TRBD1. This CDR3 has 17 amino acids. Unmatched junction bases numbered 10, after V lost 0 bases and J lost 7 bases. Germline V lookup: CDR1 LGHNA, CDR2 YNFKEQ. The CDR3 region has the DNA TGTGCCAGCAGCCAAGAGTACGACAGGGGGATTGTTAATGAGCAGTTCTTC. Its protein product is CASSQEYDRGIVNEQFF.

The chain links TRBV18 to TRBJ2-3; 9 nucleotides align to TRBD1. CDR1 is KGHSH and CDR2 is LQKENI in the germline V gene. With V trimmed by 2 bases and J by 3 bases, 3 bases remained unmatched. CDR3 length: 15 residues. The CDR3 DNA reads TGTGCCAGCTCACCAAGGACAGGGGTTACAGATACGCAGTATTTT. This gives the protein CASSPRTGVTDTQYF.

This chain links TRBV30 with TRBJ1-3; 12 positions agree with TRBD1. This CDR3 spans 15 amino acids. Trimming removed 1 base from V and 8 bases from J; junction bases left unmatched: 6. Germline V gene sequence: CDR1 GTSNPN, CDR2 SVGIG (reference sequence). The CDR3 DNA follows: TGTGCCTGGAGTGAAGGGACAGGGGGCTTGTACACCATATATTTT. Protein product: CAWSEGTGGLYTIYF. Looking up the rest from reference TRBV30 and TRBJ1-3 gives the full variable domain: SQTIHQWPATLVQPVGSPLSLECTVEGTSNPNLYWYRQAAGRGLQLLFYSVGIGQISSEVPQNLSASRPQDRQFILSSKKLLLSDSGFYLCAWSEGTGGLYTIYFGEGSWLTVV.

V usage is TRBV3-1 (or the pseudogene TRBV3-2) and J usage is TRBJ1-1, with 8 bases fitting TRBD1. The CDR3 runs 15 residues. Unmatched junction bases numbered 5, after V lost 0 bases and J lost 5 bases. The V gene's germline CDR1 is LGHDT and CDR2 YNNKEL (reference sequence). CDR3 sequence: CASSQDPGGRTEAFF. In DNA, the CDR3 is TGTGCCAGCAGCCAAGACCCAGGGGGCAGGACTGAAGCTTTCTTT.

The chain employs TRBV29-1 and TRBJ2-2; perhaps TRBD2 as D (7 bases). In germline, CDR1 is SQVTM, CDR2 ANQGSEA. The CDR3 runs to 15 residues. V lost 0 bases to trimming and J lost 6 bases, with 14 bases between them. CDR3 DNA: TGCAGCGTTGAAGATCGAGGGAGGGGGGCCGGGGAGCTGTTTTTT. As protein: CSVEDRGRGAGELFF.

The rearrangement uses TRBV19 and TRBJ1-2, with TRBD1 as a possible D gene (5 bases). This CDR3 spans 14 amino acids. Trimming removed 10 bases at V and 6 bases at J, with 21 bases between. Per the germline V gene, CDR1 is LNHDA and CDR2 is SQIVND (reference sequence). CDR3 residues: CATQNRGAGNGYTF. The CDR3 DNA sequence: TGTGCCACCCAAAATCGGGGCGCGGGAAATGGCTACACCTTC.

The V gene is TRBV19, the J gene TRBJ1-6, with TRBD1 as a possible D gene (5 bases). The germline gives CDR1 LNHDA, CDR2 SQIVND (reference sequence). The CDR3 runs to 15 residues. Deletions cut 8 bases from V and 4 bases from J, with 15 bases between. In nucleotides, the CDR3 is TGTGCCAGTGGAGACAGCGCCCAATATAATTCACCCCTCCACTTT. Translating gives CASGDSAQYNSPLHF.

This clone appeared a few times. The chain recombines TRBV18 with TRBJ1-3; D not resolved. The CDR3 length is 14 residues. V lost 2 bases and J lost 3, with 8 bases in between. Germline CDR1 KGHSH, CDR2 LQKENI. CDR3 residues: CASSPGSGGNTIYF. CDR3 nucleotides: TGTGCCAGCTCACCAGGCAGTGGTGGAAACACCATATATTTT.

The V and J genes are TRBV6-2 or TRBV6-3 and TRBJ2-5; no clear D gene. The length of the CDR3 is 15 residues. Looked up from germline, CDR1 is MNHEY and CDR2 is SVGEGT. The V end was cut by 3 bases, the J end by 0 bases, with 11 bases between. The CDR3 bases are TGTGCCAGCAGTTATTTTATACGGGACCAAGAGACCCAGTACTTC. Residues: CASSYFIRDQETQYF.

This clone showed up just a few times. The chain carries TRBV19 and TRBJ1-2; TRBD1 agrees at 8 bases. Germline V gene data show CDR1 as LNHDA and CDR2 as SQIVND (reference sequence). This CDR3 spans 13 amino acids. After removal of 6 bases from V and 3 bases from J, the junction contained 3 bases not matched to a gene. The CDR3 sequence: CASRGRGHYGYTF. CDR3 DNA sequence: TGTGCCAGTAGGGGCAGGGGGCACTATGGCTACACCTTC.

The genes are TRBV4-2 and TRBJ1-1; the match to TRBD1 covers 7 bases. The junction had 5 bases not matched to a gene; V was cut back by 4 bases and J by 0 bases. The CDR3 has 15 amino acids. Germline-derived CDR1 and CDR2 are LGHNA and YNFKEQ. CDR3 bases: TGTGCCAGCAGCCTTAACAGGGGTTTGAACACTGAAGCTTTCTTT. This codes for CASSLNRGLNTEAFF.